This T cell receptor (beta chain) emerged from a study of blood T cell repertoires in COVID-19. The assay was immunoSEQ multiplex PCR, and TCRdb's table has in-frame clones only and misses some. Of about 190,000 clones listed, about 88% are singletons. The sample comprised PBMCs or T cells enriched from blood (not recorded which). This clonotype was obtained from a woman between 35 and 50 years old in a cohort exposed to, infected with or recovered from COVID-19 (not recorded which).

CDR3 loop: CASSWDIGAYEQYF. CDR3 nucleotides: TGCGCCAGCAGCTGGGACATAGGGGCCTACGAGCAGTACTTC. This sequence joins TRBV5-1 and TRBJ2-7, with D possibly being TRBD1 (6 bases). Germline V gene data show CDR1 as SGHRS and CDR2 as YFSETQ. V dropped 3 bases and J dropped 2 bases, with 12 bases sitting between them. The CDR3 runs to 14 residues.